This record concerns one TCR beta chain sequence. These data belong to a study of spatial heterogeneity in lung cancer. Study-level background: The average appearance count of each unique TCR and UMI combination in raw reads was more than nine.

MiXCR, run by TCRdb on the 5' RACE reads, gives a single entry per CDR3 protein. The repertoire has more than 95,000 distinct CDR3 sequences, 10% to 15% of them found once; the top ten carry around a sixth. Time point: blood at routine non-recurrence follow-up after resection. No cells were sorted before sequencing. The whole RNA sequenced was extracted from tumor, nontumor lung or frozen PBMC. There are 15 residues in the CDR3. Germline CDR1 and CDR2: LGHDT and YNNKEL (reference sequence). The V end lost 4 bases, the J end lost 0 bases, and 9 bases lay between the germline ends. The source material was PBMCs, sampled at follow-up. The chain has TRBV3-1 and TRBJ1-4; a weak D match, TRBD1 (5 bases). This sequence originates from a male donor with early-stage non-small cell lung cancer. The CDR3 DNA is TGTGCCAGCAGCCCGCGGACAACAACTAATGAAAAACTGTTTTTT. Its translation: CASSPRTTTNEKLFF.